This T cell receptor beta chain was found in a study of cytomegalovirus exposure and HLA in healthy donors. For the study at large: Genotyping showed roughly 86% of about 370 donors falling in the Caucasian-associated ancestry cluster.

Primers included in the PCR were 60 Vbeta and 13 Jbeta primers. Sequencing was performed with immunoSEQ multiplex PCR; in TCRdb, only in-frame clones are kept and a portion is missing. In all, the sample yields tens of thousands of clones. Deletions cut 4 bases from V and 4 bases from J, with 10 bases between. Per the germline V gene, CDR1 is MNHNS and CDR2 is SASEGT. The CDR3 extends over 14 amino acids. Study conclusions and caveats: Available immune exposure information covered CMV serostatus only. A later analysis found TCR association rates differed by HLA locus, highest for DRB1 and lowest for HLA-C.

Details on this clone: Its antigen is unknown.

V usage is TRBV6-1 and J usage is TRBJ2-2, with a tentative D call TRBD2 (6 bases). Sequenced material: PBMCs. The sequence derives from a male donor in good health and CMV-seronegative. The CDR3 DNA follows: TGTGCCAGCAGTGTTGGGGGGAGCACCGGGGAGCTGTTTTTT. This gives the protein CASSVGGSTGELFF.